The 19 T cell receptor beta chains below come from one sample, sequenced in a study of T cell responses to AZD1222 COVID-19 vaccine. Measured with immunoSEQ multiplex PCR; TCRdb has only the in-frame clones, and not every one. The table shows around 69,000 clones, with 84% occurring only once. The specimen comprised peripheral blood, sampled on day 0 of AZD1222 vaccination. The receptors were sampled from an adult in good health.

This sequence joins TRBV10-1 and TRBJ1-4; D unresolved. V lost 11 bases, J lost 5 bases, and 18 bases lay in between. In germline, CDR1 is WNHNN, CDR2 SYGVQD (reference sequence). The CDR3 is 14 residues long. The CDR3 loop is CAAWCVQENEKLFF. CDR3 coding DNA: TGCGCCGCCTGGTGTGTCCAGGAGAATGAAAAACTGTTTTTT.

The V and J genes are TRBV7-6 and TRBJ1-1, with D perhaps matching TRBD1 (5 bases). The germline V gene encodes CDR1 SGHVS and CDR2 FNYEAQ. The ends were cut back, 4 bases at V and 6 bases at J, with 12 bases in the middle. The CDR3 totals 13 residues. CDR3 in DNA: TGTGCCAGCAGCTCCCCTACGACAGCTGAAGCTTTCTTT. Translation: CASSSPTTAEAFF.

This rearrangement joins TRBV6-2 or TRBV6-3 to TRBJ2-5; 8 bases are a match to TRBD1. The CDR3 has 14 residues. Germline V gene sequence: CDR1 MNHEY, CDR2 SVGEGT. Losses at the gene ends were 5 bases for V and 2 bases for J; bases not matched to a gene: 4. CDR3 loop: CASSGTGLQETQYF. The DNA for the CDR3 is TGTGCCAGCAGTGGGACAGGTCTGCAAGAGACCCAGTACTTC.

The chain recombines TRBV11-2 with TRBJ2-1; TRBD1 matches at 8 bases. The CDR3 totals 15 residues. Per germline, CDR1 SGHAT and CDR2 FQNNGV. The V and J ends lost 5 bases and 9 bases, in that order; junction bases with no gene match: 12. The CDR3: CASSGKQGDRGEQFF. As DNA, the CDR3 is TGTGCCAGCAGCGGAAAACAGGGGGATAGAGGTGAGCAGTTCTTC. Combining the CDR3 with reference TRBV11-2 and TRBJ2-1 gives the whole variable domain EAGVAQSPRYKIIEKRQSVAFWCNPISGHATLYWYQQILGQGPKLLIQFQNNGVVDDSQLPKDRFSAERLKGVDSTLKIQPAKLEDSAVYLCASSGKQGDRGEQFFGPGTRLTVL.

This clone has just one count. The chain joins TRBV19 to TRBJ1-5; a possible D gene is TRBD1 (5 bases). The length of the CDR3 is 14 residues. V was pared by 4 bases and J by 0 bases, with 7 bases between. Germline CDR1 is LNHDA and CDR2 is SQIVND (reference sequence). CDR3: CASSRDDSNQPQHF. In DNA, the CDR3 is TGTGCCAGTAGTAGGGACGATAGCAATCAGCCCCAGCATTTT.

The rearrangement uses TRBV6-5 and TRBJ1-2; no reliable D call. Germline V gene data show CDR1 as MNHEY and CDR2 as SVGAGI. This CDR3 contains 15 residues. The germline V and J ends were trimmed by 0 bases and 8 bases, with 16 bases remaining between them. CDR3 coding DNA: TGTGCCAGCAGTTACTCCGTGGGCCTCACCCAAGGCTACACCTTC. Protein product: CASSYSVGLTQGYTF.

The chain uses TRBV6-5 and TRBJ2-5, with 8 bases identical to TRBD2. The ends lost 5 bases at V and 5 bases at J; junction bases unmatched: 10. This CDR3 is 15 amino acids long. The germline V gene encodes CDR1 MNHEY and CDR2 SVGAGI. CDR3 coding DNA: TGTGCCAGCAGTCCGGGGACTAGGGGCACGGAGACCCAGTACTTC. Translating gives CASSPGTRGTETQYF.

Note on this clone: This CDR3 is also generated by other DNA sequences in the sample. This chain connects TRBV28 to TRBJ2-7; TRBD1 matches 8 bases. With V trimmed by 1 base and J by 2 bases, 1 base remained unmatched. Germline values: CDR1 MDHEN, CDR2 SYDVKM. The length of the CDR3 is 14 residues. CDR3 in amino acids: CASSLSGGPYEQYF. Here the CDR3 DNA reads TGTGCCAGCAGTTTATCAGGGGGCCCCTACGAGCAGTACTTC.

V and J are TRBV9 and TRBJ1-6; TRBD1 might be the D (5 bases). Trimming stripped 2 bases from V and 7 bases from J, with 13 bases between. CDR1 SGDLS and CDR2 YYNGEE come from the germline V gene. The CDR3 length is 15 residues. CDR3 in amino acids: CASSVDRSRNSPLHF. The CDR3 nucleotides read TGTGCCAGCAGCGTTGACAGAAGTCGCAATTCACCCCTCCACTTT.

A single count supports this clone. The rearrangement joins TRBV27 to TRBJ1-2; 7 bases are a match to TRBD1. Germline V gene sequence: CDR1 MNHEY, CDR2 SMNVEV (reference sequence). V lost 3 bases and J lost 8; bases outside the gene matches: 24. The CDR3 runs 19 residues. Here the CDR3 DNA reads TGTGCCAGCAGTTTCCATACCATTATCGGACAGGCCAAAAGTGGGGGCTACACCTTC. Protein sequence: CASSFHTIIGQAKSGGYTF.

The gene calls are TRBV28 and TRBJ2-1, with 9 nucleotides matching TRBD2. Trimming at V came to 3 bases and at J to 4 bases, leaving 1 base not matched to a gene. This CDR3 contains 14 residues. The germline gives CDR1 MDHEN, CDR2 SYDVKM. Written as DNA, the CDR3 is TGTGCCAGCAGTTTGAGCGGGGGGTACAATGAGCAGTTCTTC. Its protein product is CASSLSGGYNEQFF.

The chain uses TRBV3-1 (or the pseudogene TRBV3-2) and TRBJ1-1; D unresolved. Germline assignment: CDR1 LGHDT and CDR2 YNNKEL (reference sequence). The CDR3 spans 14 residues. Trimming cost V 0 bases and J 1 base, with 6 bases left between them. CDR3 sequence reads: CASSQDNGNTEAFF. As DNA, the CDR3 is TGTGCCAGCAGCCAAGATAACGGGAACACTGAAGCTTTCTTT.

The genes are TRBV2 and TRBJ1-5; D unresolved. Germline V gene lookup returns CDR1 SNHLY and CDR2 FYNNEI. The CDR3 is 14 amino acids. Between the trimmed V and J ends, which lost 0 bases and 4 bases, there was a span of 7 bases. For the CDR3, the DNA is TGTGCCAGCAGTGAAGCGGGTGGGAATCAGCCCCAGCATTTT. Amino acid sequence: CASSEAGGNQPQHF.

This chain connects TRBV10-2 to TRBJ1-1; no clear D. The CDR3 runs 16 residues. Germline loops: CDR1 WSHSY, CDR2 SAAADI. The CDR3 region has the DNA TGCGCTACCTGCCCACTGTGGGGAAGATCCGGCACTGAAGCTTTCTTT. Residues: CATCPLWGRSGTEAFF.

The chain employs TRBV5-6 and TRBJ2-3; D is perhaps TRBD1 or TRBD2 (5 bases each). The CDR3 spans 14 residues. Germline V gives CDR1 SGHDT, CDR2 YYEEEE. The V and J ends lost 3 bases and 4 bases respectively, with 12 bases between them. In DNA, the CDR3 is TGTGCCAGCAGCTCAAGGACGGGGCCAGATACGCAGTATTTT. It encodes CASSSRTGPDTQYF.

The rearrangement joins TRBV6-5 to TRBJ1-1, with a tentative D call TRBD1 (5 bases). Germline CDR1 and CDR2: MNHEY and SVGAGI. The CDR3 is 13 amino acids. V was shortened by 6 bases and J by 2 bases, with 10 bases between the two germline ends. CDR3 in DNA: TGTGCCAGCAGGAGGGGTGTTAACACTGAAGCTTTCTTT. Translation: CASRRGVNTEAFF.

The J gene is TRBJ1-2, the V gene TRBV10-3; 8 bases align to TRBD1. This CDR3 is 15 amino acids long. Trimming took 2 bases from V and 2 from J; bases not matched to a gene: 4. The germline CDR1 and CDR2 sequences are ENHRY and SYGVKD. CDR3 sequence reads: CAISENRGFNYGYTF. The CDR3 DNA is TGTGCCATCAGTGAGAACAGGGGGTTCAACTATGGCTACACCTTC.

The chain is built from TRBV11-2 and TRBJ1-2; D may be TRBD1 (5 bases). Germline CDR1 and CDR2: SGHAT and FQNNGV. Trimming cost V 1 base and J 4 bases, with 22 bases left between them. The CDR3 consists of 18 residues. This CDR3 reads CASSLGSGGSGLRYGYTF. The CDR3, as DNA: TGTGCCAGCAGCTTAGGGTCCGGGGGGTCAGGGCTTCGCTATGGCTACACCTTC.

As concerns this clone: In the same sample, other DNA sequences code for this CDR3. The chain combines TRBV27 with TRBJ2-7, with D possibly being TRBD2 (5 bases). The germline gives CDR1 MNHEY, CDR2 SMNVEV (reference sequence). V lost 1 base to trimming and J lost 5 bases, with 6 bases between them. The CDR3 contains 12 residues. The CDR3 bases are TGTGCCAGCAGTTTATTGGGAGACGAGCAGTACTTC. Its translation is CASSLLGDEQYF.